The text below deals with one TCR beta chain. Trimming removed 0 bases from V and 5 bases from J, with 12 bases in between. The CDR3 has 15 amino acids. Germline assignment: CDR1 SGHRS and CDR2 YFSETQ. The table came from immunoSEQ multiplex PCR; TCRdb's copy has only in-frame clones and leaves some out. Among more than 50,000 clones listed, 85% were seen once. The data were obtained in a study of OX40 agonist ivuxolimab in advanced cancers. The chain recombines TRBV5-1 with TRBJ2-1; no reliable D call. The sequence was obtained from an adult with an advanced solid tumor such as melanoma, head and neck, liver or kidney cancer. The specimen comprised CD4+ or CD8+ T cells sorted from blood, sampled in a trial of the OX40 agonist ivuxolimab. CDR3 in amino acids: CASSLAPGSHNEQFF. The CDR3 DNA reads as TGCGCCAGCAGCTTGGCCCCGGGTTCGCACAATGAGCAGTTCTTC.